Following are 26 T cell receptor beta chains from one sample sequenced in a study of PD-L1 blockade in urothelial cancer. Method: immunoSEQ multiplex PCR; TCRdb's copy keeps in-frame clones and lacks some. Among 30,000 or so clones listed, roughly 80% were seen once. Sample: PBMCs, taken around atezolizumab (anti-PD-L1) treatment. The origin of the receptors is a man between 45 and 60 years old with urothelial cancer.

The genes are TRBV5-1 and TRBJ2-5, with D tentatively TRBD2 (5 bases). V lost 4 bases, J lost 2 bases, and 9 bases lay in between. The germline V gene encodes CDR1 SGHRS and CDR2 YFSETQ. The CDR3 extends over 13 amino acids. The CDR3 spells CASSGRGQETQYF. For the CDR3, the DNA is TGCGCCAGCAGCGGACGGGGTCAAGAGACCCAGTACTTC.

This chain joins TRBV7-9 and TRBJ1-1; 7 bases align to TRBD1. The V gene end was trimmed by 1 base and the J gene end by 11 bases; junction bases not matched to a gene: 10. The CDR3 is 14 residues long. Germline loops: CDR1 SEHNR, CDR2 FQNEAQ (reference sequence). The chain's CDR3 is CASSLEARGSFAFF. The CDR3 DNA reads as TGTGCCAGCAGCTTAGAGGCCAGGGGGAGCTTCGCTTTCTTT.

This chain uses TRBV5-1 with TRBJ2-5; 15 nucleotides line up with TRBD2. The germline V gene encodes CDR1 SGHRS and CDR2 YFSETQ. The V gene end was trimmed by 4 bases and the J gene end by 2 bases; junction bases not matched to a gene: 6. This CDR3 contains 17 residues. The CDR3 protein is CASSPLGLAGGQETQYF. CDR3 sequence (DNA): TGCGCCAGCAGCCCCCTTGGACTAGCGGGGGGGCAAGAGACCCAGTACTTC.

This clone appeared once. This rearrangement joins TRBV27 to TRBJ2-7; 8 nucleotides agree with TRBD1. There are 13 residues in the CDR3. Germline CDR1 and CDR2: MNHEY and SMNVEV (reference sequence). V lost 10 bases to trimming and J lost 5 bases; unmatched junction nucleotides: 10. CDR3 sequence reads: CATGQGFRNEQYF. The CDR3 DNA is TGTGCCACCGGACAGGGTTTTAGAAACGAGCAGTACTTC.

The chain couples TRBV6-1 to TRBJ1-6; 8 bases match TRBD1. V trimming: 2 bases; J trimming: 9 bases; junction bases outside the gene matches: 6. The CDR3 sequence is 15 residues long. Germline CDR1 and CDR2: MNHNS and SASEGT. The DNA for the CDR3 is TGTGCCAGCAGTGAAATACAGGGGGGTTTTTCACCCCTCCACTTT. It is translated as CASSEIQGGFSPLHF.

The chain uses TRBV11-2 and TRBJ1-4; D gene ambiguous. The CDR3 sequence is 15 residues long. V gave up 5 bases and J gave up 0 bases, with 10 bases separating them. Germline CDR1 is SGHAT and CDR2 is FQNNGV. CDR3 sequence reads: CASSHGRATNEKLFF. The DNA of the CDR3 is TGTGCCAGCAGCCACGGGAGAGCAACTAATGAAAAACTGTTTTTT.

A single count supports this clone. The chain's CDR3 is CASSYGTSGGEQFF. The CDR3 DNA follows: TGTGCCAGCAGTTACGGGACTAGCGGGGGTGAGCAGTTCTTC. This chain joins TRBV6-6 and TRBJ2-1, with TRBD2 matching 14 bases. The length of the CDR3 is 14 residues. Germline V CDR1 and CDR2: MNHNY, SVGAGI (reference sequence). Losses at the gene ends were 2 bases for V and 9 bases for J; bases not matched to a gene: 0.

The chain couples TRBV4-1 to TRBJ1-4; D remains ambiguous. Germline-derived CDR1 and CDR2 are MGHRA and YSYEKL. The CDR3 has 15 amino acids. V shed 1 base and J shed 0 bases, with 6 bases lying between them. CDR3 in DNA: TGCGCCAGCAGCCAAGCGGTAACAACTAATGAAAAACTGTTTTTT. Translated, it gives CASSQAVTTNEKLFF.

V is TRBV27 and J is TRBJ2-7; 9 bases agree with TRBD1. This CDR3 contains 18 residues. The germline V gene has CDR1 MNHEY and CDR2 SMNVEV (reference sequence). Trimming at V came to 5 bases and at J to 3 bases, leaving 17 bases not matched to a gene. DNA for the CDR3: TGTGCCAGCAGTGCCGCCGGGACAGGGAAAGAGGGAATCTACGAGCAGTACTTC. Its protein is CASSAAGTGKEGIYEQYF.

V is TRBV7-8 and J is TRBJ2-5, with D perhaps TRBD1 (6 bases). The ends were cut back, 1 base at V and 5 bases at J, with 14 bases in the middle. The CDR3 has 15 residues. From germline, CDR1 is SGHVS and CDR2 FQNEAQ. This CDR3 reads CASSLDRVYLETQYF. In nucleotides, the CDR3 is TGTGCCAGCAGCTTAGACAGGGTGTATTTGGAGACCCAGTACTTC.

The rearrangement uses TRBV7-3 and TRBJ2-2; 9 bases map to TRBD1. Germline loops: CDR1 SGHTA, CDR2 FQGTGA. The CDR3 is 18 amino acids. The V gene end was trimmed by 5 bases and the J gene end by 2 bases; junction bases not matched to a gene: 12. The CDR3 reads CASSPKGQGSPNTGELFF. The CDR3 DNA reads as TGTGCCAGCAGCCCAAAGGGACAGGGATCCCCAAACACCGGGGAGCTGTTTTTT. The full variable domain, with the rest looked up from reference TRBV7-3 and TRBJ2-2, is GAGVSQTPSNKVTEKGKYVELRCDPISGHTALYWYRQSLGQGPEFLIYFQGTGAADDSGLPNDRFFAVRPEGSVSTLKIQRTERGDSAVYLCASSPKGQGSPNTGELFFGEGSRLTVL.

The CDR3 loop reads CASTLSEGLYNEQFF. Written as DNA, the CDR3 is TGCGCCAGCACCCTCTCGGAGGGACTATACAATGAGCAGTTCTTC. The chain joins TRBV5-1 to TRBJ2-1, with TRBD2 matching 7 bases. The CDR3 is made up of 15 amino acids. After removal of 6 bases from V and 4 bases from J, the junction contained 10 bases not matched to a gene. Germline V gene data show CDR1 as SGHRS and CDR2 as YFSETQ.

DNA for the CDR3: TGTGCTAGTGGCCCCGGGACAGAGAACACTGAAGCTTTCTTT. The encoded protein is CASGPGTENTEAFF. The genes are TRBV12-5 and TRBJ1-1; 7 positions agree with TRBD1. V gave up 6 bases and J gave up 1 base; unmatched junction bases: 5. CDR1 and CDR2 (germline): LGHNT, FRNRAP. The CDR3 covers 14 residues. The variable domain in full, completed from reference TRBV12-5 and TRBJ1-1, reads DARVTQTPRHKVTEMGQEVTMRCQPILGHNTVFWYRQTMMQGLELLAYFRNRAPLDDSGMPKDRFSAEMPDATLATLKIQPSEPRDSAVYFCASGPGTENTEAFFGQGTRLTVV.

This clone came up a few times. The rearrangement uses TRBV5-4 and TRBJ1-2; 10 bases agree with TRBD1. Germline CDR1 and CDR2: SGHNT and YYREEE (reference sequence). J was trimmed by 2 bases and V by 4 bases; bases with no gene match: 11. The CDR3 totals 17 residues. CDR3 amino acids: CASSLWGQGSRNYGYTF. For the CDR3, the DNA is TGTGCCAGCAGCCTGTGGGGACAGGGGTCCCGCAACTATGGCTACACCTTC.

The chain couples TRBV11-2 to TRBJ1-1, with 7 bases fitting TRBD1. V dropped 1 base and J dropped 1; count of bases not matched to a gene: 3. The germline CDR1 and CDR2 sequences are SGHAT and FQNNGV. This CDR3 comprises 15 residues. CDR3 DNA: TGTGCCAGCAGCTTAGCGACAGGGCGGAACACTGAAGCTTTCTTT. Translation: CASSLATGRNTEAFF. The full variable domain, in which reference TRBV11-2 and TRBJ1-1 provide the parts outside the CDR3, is EAGVAQSPRYKIIEKRQSVAFWCNPISGHATLYWYQQILGQGPKLLIQFQNNGVVDDSQLPKDRFSAERLKGVDSTLKIQPAKLEDSAVYLCASSLATGRNTEAFFGQGTRLTVV.

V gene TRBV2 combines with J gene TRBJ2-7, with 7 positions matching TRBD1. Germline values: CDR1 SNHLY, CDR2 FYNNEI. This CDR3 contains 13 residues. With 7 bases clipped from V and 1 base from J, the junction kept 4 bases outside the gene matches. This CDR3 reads CASTTGQSYEQYF. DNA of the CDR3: TGTGCCAGCACCACGGGACAGTCCTACGAGCAGTACTTC.

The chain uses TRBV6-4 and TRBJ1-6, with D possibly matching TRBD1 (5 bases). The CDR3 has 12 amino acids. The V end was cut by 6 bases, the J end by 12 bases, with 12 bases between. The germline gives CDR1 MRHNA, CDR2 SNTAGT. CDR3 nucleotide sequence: TGTGCCAGCAGCGACAGAGGAGGACCCCTCCACTTT. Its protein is CASSDRGGPLHF.

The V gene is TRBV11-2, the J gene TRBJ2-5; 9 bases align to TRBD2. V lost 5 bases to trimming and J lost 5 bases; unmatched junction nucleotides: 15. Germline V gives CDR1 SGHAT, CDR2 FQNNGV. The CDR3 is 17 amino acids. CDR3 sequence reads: CASSPVAASGAWETQYF. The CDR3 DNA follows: TGTGCCAGCAGCCCCGTCGCGGCTAGCGGGGCCTGGGAGACCCAGTACTTC. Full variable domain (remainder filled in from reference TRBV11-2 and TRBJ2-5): EAGVAQSPRYKIIEKRQSVAFWCNPISGHATLYWYQQILGQGPKLLIQFQNNGVVDDSQLPKDRFSAERLKGVDSTLKIQPAKLEDSAVYLCASSPVAASGAWETQYFGPGTRLLVL.

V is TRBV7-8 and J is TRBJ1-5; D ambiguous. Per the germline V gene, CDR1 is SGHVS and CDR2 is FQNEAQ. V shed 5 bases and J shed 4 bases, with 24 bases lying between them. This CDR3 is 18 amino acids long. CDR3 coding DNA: TGTGCCAGCAGCATTATTCGCGGAGGCCAGGAATCAAATCAGCCCCAGCATTTT. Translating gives CASSIIRGGQESNQPQHF.

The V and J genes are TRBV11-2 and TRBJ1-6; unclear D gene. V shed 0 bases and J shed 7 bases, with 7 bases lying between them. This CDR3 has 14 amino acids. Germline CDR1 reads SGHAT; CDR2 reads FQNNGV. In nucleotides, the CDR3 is TGTGCCAGCAGCTTAGATTTCCGGAATTCACCCCTCCACTTT. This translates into CASSLDFRNSPLHF.

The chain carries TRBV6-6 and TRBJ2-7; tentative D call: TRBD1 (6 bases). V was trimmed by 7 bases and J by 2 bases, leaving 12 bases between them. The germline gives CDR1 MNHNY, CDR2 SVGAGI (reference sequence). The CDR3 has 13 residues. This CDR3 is CASTMGAPYEQYV. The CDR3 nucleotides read TGTGCCAGCACCATGGGGGCCCCCTACGAGCAGTACGTC.

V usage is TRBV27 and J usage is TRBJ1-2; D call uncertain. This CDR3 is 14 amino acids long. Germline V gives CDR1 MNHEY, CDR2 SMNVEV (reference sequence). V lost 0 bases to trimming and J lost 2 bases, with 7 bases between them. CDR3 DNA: TGTGCCAGCAGTTTATCGACAAAGAACTATGGCTACACCTTC. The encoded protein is CASSLSTKNYGYTF.

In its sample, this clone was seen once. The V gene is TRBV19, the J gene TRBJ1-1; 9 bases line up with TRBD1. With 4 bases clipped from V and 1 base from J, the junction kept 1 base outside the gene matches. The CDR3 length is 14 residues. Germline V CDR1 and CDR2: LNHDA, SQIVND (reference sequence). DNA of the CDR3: TGTGCCAGTAGTAAGACAGGGGGGAACACTGAAGCTTTCTTT. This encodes CASSKTGGNTEAFF.

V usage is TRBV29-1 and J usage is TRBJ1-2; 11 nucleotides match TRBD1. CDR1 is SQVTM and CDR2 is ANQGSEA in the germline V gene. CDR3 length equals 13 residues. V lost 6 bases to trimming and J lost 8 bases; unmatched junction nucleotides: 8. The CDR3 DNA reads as TGCAGCGTGATGGGGACAGGGGGACAAGGCTACACCTTC. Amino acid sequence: CSVMGTGGQGYTF.

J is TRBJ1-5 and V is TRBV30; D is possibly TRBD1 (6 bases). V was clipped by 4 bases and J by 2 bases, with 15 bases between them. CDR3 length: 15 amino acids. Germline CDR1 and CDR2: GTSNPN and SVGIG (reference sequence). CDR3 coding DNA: TGTGCCTGGACCAGAGGGGGAACAGGCAATCAGCCCCAGCATTTT. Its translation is CAWTRGGTGNQPQHF.

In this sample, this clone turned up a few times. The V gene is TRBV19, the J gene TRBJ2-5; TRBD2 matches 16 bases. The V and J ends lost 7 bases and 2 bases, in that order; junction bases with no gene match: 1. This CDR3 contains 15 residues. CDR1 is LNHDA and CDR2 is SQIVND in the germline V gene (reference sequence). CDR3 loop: CASMGLAGGQETQYF. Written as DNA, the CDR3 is TGTGCCAGTATGGGACTAGCGGGGGGGCAAGAGACCCAGTACTTC.